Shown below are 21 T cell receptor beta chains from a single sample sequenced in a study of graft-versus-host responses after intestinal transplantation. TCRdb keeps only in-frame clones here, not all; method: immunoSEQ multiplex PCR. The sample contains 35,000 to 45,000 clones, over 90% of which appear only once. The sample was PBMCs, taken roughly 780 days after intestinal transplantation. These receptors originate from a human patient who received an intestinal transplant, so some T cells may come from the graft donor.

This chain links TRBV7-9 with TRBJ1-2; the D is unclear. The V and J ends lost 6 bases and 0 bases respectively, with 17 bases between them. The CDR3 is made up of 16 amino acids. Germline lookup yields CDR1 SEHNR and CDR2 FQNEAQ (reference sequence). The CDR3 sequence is CASSEDGVLANYGYTF. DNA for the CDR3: TGTGCCAGCAGTGAAGACGGAGTTTTAGCTAACTATGGCTACACCTTC.

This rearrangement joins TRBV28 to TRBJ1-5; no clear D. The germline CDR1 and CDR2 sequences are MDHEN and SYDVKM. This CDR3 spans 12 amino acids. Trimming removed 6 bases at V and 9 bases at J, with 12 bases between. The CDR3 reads CASSQTIVPQHF. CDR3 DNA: TGTGCCAGCAGCCAGACTATTGTGCCCCAGCATTTT.

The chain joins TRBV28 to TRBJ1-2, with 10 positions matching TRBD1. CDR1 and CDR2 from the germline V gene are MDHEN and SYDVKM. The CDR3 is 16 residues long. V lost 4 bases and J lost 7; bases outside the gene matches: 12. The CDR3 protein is CASSSTGGNISGGYTF. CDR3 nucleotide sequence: TGTGCCAGCAGTTCGACAGGGGGCAATATCTCAGGTGGCTACACCTTC.

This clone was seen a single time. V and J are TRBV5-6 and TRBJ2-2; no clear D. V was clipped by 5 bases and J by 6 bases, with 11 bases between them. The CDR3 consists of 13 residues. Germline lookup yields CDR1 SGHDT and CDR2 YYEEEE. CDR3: CASSTGPAGELFF. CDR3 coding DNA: TGTGCCAGCAGTACCGGACCCGCCGGGGAGCTGTTTTTT.

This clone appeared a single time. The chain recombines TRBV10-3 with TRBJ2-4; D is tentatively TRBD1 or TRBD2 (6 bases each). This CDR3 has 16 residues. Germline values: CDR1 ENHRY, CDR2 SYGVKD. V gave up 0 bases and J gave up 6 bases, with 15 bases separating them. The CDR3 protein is CAISESDGGRGNIQYF. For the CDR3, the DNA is TGTGCCATCAGTGAGTCTGACGGGGGCAGGGGAAACATTCAGTACTTC.

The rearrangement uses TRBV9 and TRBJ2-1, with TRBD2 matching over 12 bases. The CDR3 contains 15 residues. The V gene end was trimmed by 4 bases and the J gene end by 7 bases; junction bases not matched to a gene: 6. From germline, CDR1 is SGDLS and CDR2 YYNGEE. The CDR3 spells CASSLGLAGNNEQFF. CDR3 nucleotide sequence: TGTGCCAGCAGCCTAGGACTAGCGGGAAATAATGAGCAGTTCTTC.

The CDR3 DNA reads as TGCGCCAGCAGCTTGGTTGTTGGCGAAAAACTGTTTTTT. Protein: CASSLVVGEKLFF. The chain links TRBV5-1 to TRBJ1-4; D is uncertain. Germline V CDR1 and CDR2: SGHRS, YFSETQ. CDR3 length: 13 residues. The germline V and J ends were trimmed by 0 bases and 8 bases, with 8 bases remaining between them.

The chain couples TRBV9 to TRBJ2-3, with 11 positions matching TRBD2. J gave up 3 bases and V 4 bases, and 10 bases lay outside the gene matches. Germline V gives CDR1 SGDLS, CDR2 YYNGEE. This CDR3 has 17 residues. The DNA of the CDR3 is TGTGCCAGCAGCCCAACGACTAGCGGGGTGAGGACAGATACGCAGTATTTT. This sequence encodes CASSPTTSGVRTDTQYF.

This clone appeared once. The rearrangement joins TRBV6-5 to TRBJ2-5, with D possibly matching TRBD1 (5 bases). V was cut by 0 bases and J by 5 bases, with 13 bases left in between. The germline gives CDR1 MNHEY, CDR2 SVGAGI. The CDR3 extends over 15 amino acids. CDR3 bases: TGTGCCAGCAGTTACTCAGGGGCGGTAGGGGAGACCCAGTACTTC. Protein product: CASSYSGAVGETQYF.

CDR3 nucleotide sequence: TGTGCCAGCAGCGGGACAGTGAACACTGAAGCTTTCTTT. Protein sequence: CASSGTVNTEAFF. The V call is TRBV6-5, the J call TRBJ1-1, with 7 nucleotides matching TRBD1. Germline V gene lookup returns CDR1 MNHEY and CDR2 SVGAGI. V gave up 6 bases and J gave up 0 bases; unmatched junction bases: 1. This CDR3 is 13 amino acids long.

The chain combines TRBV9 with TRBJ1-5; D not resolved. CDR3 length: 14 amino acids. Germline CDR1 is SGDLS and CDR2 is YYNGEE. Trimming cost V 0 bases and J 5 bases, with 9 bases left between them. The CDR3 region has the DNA TGTGCCAGCAGCGTAGGCGATAAATATCAGCCCCAGCATTTT. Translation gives CASSVGDKYQPQHF.

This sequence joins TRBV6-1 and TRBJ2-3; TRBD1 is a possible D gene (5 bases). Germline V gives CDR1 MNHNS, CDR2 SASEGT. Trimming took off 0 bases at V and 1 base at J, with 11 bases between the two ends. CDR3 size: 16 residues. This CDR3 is CASSEAQGAGTDTQYF. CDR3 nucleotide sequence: TGTGCCAGCAGTGAAGCGCAAGGGGCGGGCACAGATACGCAGTATTTT.

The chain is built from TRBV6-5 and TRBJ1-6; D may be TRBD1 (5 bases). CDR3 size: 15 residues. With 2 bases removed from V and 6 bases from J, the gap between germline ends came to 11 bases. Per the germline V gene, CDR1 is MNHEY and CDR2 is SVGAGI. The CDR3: CASSYIRGGNSPLHF. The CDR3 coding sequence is TGTGCCAGCAGTTACATTAGGGGAGGTAATTCACCCCTCCACTTT.

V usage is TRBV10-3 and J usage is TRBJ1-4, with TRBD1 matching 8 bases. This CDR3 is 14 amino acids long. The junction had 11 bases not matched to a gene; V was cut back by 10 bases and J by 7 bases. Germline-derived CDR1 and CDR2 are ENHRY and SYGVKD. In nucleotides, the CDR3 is TGTGCCACCGGACAGGGCGGGGGGTTTGAAAAACTGTTTTTT. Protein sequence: CATGQGGGFEKLFF.

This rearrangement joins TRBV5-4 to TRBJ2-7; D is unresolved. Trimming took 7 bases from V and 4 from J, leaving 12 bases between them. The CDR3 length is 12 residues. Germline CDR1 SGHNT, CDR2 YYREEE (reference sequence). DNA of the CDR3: TGTGCCAGCTCAGCTTGGGAATACGAGCAGTACTTC. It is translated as CASSAWEYEQYF. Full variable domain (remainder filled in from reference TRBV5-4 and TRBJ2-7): ETGVTQSPTHLIKTRGQQVTLRCSSQSGHNTVSWYQQALGQGPQFIFQYYREEENGRGNFPPRFSGLQFPNYSSELNVNALELDDSALYLCASSAWEYEQYFGPGTRLTVT.

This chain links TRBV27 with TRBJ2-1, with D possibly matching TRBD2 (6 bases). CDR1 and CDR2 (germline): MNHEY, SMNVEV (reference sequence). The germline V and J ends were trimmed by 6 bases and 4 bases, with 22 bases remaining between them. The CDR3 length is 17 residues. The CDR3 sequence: CASSLEGSGVLYNEQFF. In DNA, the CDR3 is TGTGCCAGCAGCCTAGAGGGGTCGGGAGTGTTATACAATGAGCAGTTCTTC.

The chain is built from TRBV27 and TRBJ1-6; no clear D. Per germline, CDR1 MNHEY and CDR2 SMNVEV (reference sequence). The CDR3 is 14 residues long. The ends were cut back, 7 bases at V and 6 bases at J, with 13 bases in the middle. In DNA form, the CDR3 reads TGTGCCAGCAAATCCCGGCGGATTAATTCACCCCTCCACTTT. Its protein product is CASKSRRINSPLHF.

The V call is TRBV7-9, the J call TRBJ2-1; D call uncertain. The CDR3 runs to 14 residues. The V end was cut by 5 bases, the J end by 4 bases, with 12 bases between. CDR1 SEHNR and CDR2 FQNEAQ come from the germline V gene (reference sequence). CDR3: CASSPETGYNEQFF. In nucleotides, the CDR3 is TGTGCCAGCAGCCCCGAAACTGGGTACAATGAGCAGTTCTTC.

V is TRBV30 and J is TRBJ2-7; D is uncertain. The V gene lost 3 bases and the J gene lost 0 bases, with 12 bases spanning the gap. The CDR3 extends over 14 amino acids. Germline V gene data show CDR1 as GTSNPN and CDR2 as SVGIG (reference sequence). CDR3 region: CAWSAAARSYEQYF. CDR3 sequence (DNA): TGTGCCTGGAGCGCGGCGGCCCGCTCCTACGAGCAGTACTTC.

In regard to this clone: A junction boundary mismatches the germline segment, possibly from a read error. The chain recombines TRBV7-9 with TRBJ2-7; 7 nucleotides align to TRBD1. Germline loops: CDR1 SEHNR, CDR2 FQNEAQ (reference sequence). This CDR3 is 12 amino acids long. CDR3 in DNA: TGTGCCAGCAGTTTAGGGGGCACCGAGCAGTACTTC. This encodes CASSLGGTEQYF.

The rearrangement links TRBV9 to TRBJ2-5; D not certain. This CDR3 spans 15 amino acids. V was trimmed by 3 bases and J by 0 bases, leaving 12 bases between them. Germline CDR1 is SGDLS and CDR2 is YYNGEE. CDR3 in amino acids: CASSASLGNQETQYF. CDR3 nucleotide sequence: TGTGCCAGCAGCGCAAGCCTAGGTAACCAAGAGACCCAGTACTTC.